These 23 T cell receptor beta chains came from one sample sequenced in a study of CD8+ T cells in alopecia areata (dated by TCRdb to the late 2010s). Receptor libraries were prepared by the immunoSEQ multiplex PCR assay. For TCR sequencing, RNA was extracted from every sample and reverse transcribed into cDNA to serve as template. This is the immuneACCESS table as TCRdb keeps it, with only in-frame sequences that have V and J called. A part of the clones is gone; compared with another copy, unresolved V genes explain less than half, and the rest is unexplained. Within this sample are 170,000 or so clones, with roughly 65% of them counted one time only. The top ten clones comprise 1.5% to 2% of the sample. The intended sense of this specimen's time point label: baseline before oral tofacitinib. Here the sequenced sample was CD4+ T cells sorted from blood, taken at week 0. Receptors originate from a human donor with alopecia areata.

This rearrangement joins TRBV7-9 to TRBJ1-5, with TRBD1 as a possible D gene (6 bases). The CDR3 is made up of 15 amino acids. The germline V gene has CDR1 SEHNR and CDR2 FQNEAQ (reference sequence). The ends were cut back, 3 bases at V and 0 bases at J, with 9 bases in the middle. The CDR3 bases are TGTGCCAGCAGCTTGTCAGGGGATAGCAATCAGCCCCAGCATTTT. The encoded protein is CASSLSGDSNQPQHF. Complete variable domain (other parts from reference TRBV7-9 and TRBJ1-5): DTGVSQNPRHKITKRGQNVTFRCDPISEHNRLYWYRQTLGQGPEFLTYFQNEAQLEKSRLLSDRFSAERPKGSFSTLEIQRTEQGDSAMYLCASSLSGDSNQPQHFGDGTRLSIL.

The rearrangement uses TRBV30 and TRBJ2-2; TRBD1 aligns across 8 bases. The V segment lost 8 bases and the J segment 7 bases; nucleotides outside the gene matches: 9. CDR1 is GTSNPN and CDR2 is SVGIG in the germline V gene (reference sequence). The CDR3 has 13 residues. The CDR3 nucleotides are TGTGCCGGTGGCAGGGGGCAAAACGGGGAGCTGTTTTTT. This codes for CAGGRGQNGELFF.

V and J are TRBV5-1 and TRBJ2-3; D not certain. CDR1 is SGHRS, CDR2 YFSETQ, per germline. Trimming took off 3 bases at V and 2 bases at J, with 13 bases between the two ends. The CDR3 consists of 15 residues. The CDR3 here is CASSSLRGSTDTQYF. The CDR3 DNA sequence: TGCGCCAGCAGCTCCCTCCGCGGATCCACAGATACGCAGTATTTT.

This rearrangement joins TRBV7-2 to TRBJ2-7; possibly TRBD1 for D (7 bases). Germline V gene lookup returns CDR1 SGHTA and CDR2 FQGNSA. The CDR3 extends over 15 amino acids. With 3 bases removed from V and 3 bases from J, the gap between germline ends came to 15 bases. CDR3 region: CASSFWTGGDYEQYF. The CDR3 bases are TGTGCCAGCAGCTTCTGGACAGGAGGGGACTACGAGCAGTACTTC. Variable domain in full (rest from reference TRBV7-2 and TRBJ2-7): GAGVSQSPSNKVTEKGKDVELRCDPISGHTALYWYRQSLGQGLEFLIYFQGNSAPDKSGLPSDRFSAERTGGSVSTLTIQRTQQEDSAVYLCASSFWTGGDYEQYFGPGTRLTVT.

The chain combines TRBV9 with TRBJ2-7; D remains unclear. Trimming left V 0 bases short and J 2 bases short, with 6 bases between. The germline V gene encodes CDR1 SGDLS and CDR2 YYNGEE. CDR3 size: 13 residues. CDR3 in amino acids: CASSVAPTYEQYF. As DNA, the CDR3 is TGTGCCAGCAGCGTAGCTCCGACCTACGAGCAGTACTTC.

This chain joins TRBV15 and TRBJ1-2, with a weak D call TRBD1 (6 bases). V lost 3 bases and J 4 bases, leaving 6 bases between the germline ends. This CDR3 is built from 12 residues. Germline values: CDR1 LNHNV, CDR2 YYDKDF (reference sequence). The CDR3 region has the DNA TGTGCCACCAGCAGGGACAGCTATGGCTACACCTTC. It translates to CATSRDSYGYTF.

The chain has TRBV5-1 and TRBJ2-2, with TRBD1 identical over 7 bases. The germline CDR1 and CDR2 sequences are SGHRS and YFSETQ. V shed 3 bases and J 0 bases; nucleotides not matched to a gene: 5. This CDR3 spans 16 amino acids. CDR3 protein: CASSYRGQTNTGELFF. As DNA, the CDR3 is TGCGCCAGCAGCTACAGGGGCCAAACGAACACCGGGGAGCTGTTTTTT.

This clone was recorded at least ten times. The chain links TRBV5-6 to TRBJ1-2, with D tentatively TRBD1 (6 bases). From germline, CDR1 is SGHDT and CDR2 YYEEEE. The V gene lost 0 bases and the J gene lost 6 bases, with 9 bases spanning the gap. The CDR3 extends over 13 amino acids. This chain's CDR3 is CASSLGRGDGYTF. The CDR3 DNA sequence: TGTGCCAGCAGCTTGGGCAGGGGAGATGGCTACACCTTC.

The V call is TRBV27, the J call TRBJ1-2; possibly TRBD1 for D (6 bases). Trimming cost V 6 bases and J 4 bases, with 15 bases left between them. The CDR3 is 14 amino acids. CDR1 and CDR2 from the germline V gene are MNHEY and SMNVEV (reference sequence). As DNA, the CDR3 is TGTGCCAGCAGCTATGACAGGCTCTCCTATGGCTACACCTTC. Its protein product is CASSYDRLSYGYTF.

The CDR3 nucleotides are TGCAGCGCTGTCCCGGGGGAGACCCAGTACTTC. Translating it yields CSAVPGETQYF. The chain employs TRBV29-1 and TRBJ2-5, with a weak D call TRBD2 (5 bases). The CDR3 is 11 amino acids. CDR1 is SQVTM, CDR2 ANQGSEA, per germline. Trimming shortened V by 7 bases and J by 5 bases, and 11 bases separated the two germline ends.

The genes are TRBV19 and TRBJ1-1; 7 bases match TRBD1. With 6 bases clipped from V and 2 bases from J, the junction kept 6 bases outside the gene matches. CDR1 is LNHDA, CDR2 SQIVND, per germline (reference sequence). CDR3 length: 14 residues. CDR3 bases: TGTGCCAGTAGCCCGACAGGGCACAACACTGAAGCTTTCTTT. Protein sequence: CASSPTGHNTEAFF.

The gene calls are TRBV29-1 and TRBJ2-1, with TRBD2 as a possible D gene (6 bases). The germline gives CDR1 SQVTM, CDR2 ANQGSEA. The CDR3 is 14 amino acids. CDR3: CRQGAGERFNEQFF. The CDR3 DNA is TGCAGGCAGGGAGCGGGCGAAAGGTTCAATGAGCAGTTCTTC.

This clone was detected only a few times. The chain recombines TRBV9 with TRBJ2-3; D is undetermined. In germline, CDR1 is SGDLS, CDR2 YYNGEE. This CDR3 region has 14 residues. Trimming shortened V by 0 bases and J by 7 bases, and 12 bases separated the two germline ends. The CDR3 reads CASSVELAENTQYF. Here the CDR3 DNA reads TGTGCCAGCAGCGTAGAGTTGGCGGAAAATACGCAGTATTTT.

This chain uses TRBV9 with TRBJ2-3, with 7 bases lining up with TRBD1. The germline CDR1 and CDR2 sequences are SGDLS and YYNGEE. Germline trimming cut 2 bases from V and 2 bases from J; bases unmatched to any gene: 2. This CDR3 is built from 14 residues. CDR3 sequence reads: CASSVTGLTDTQYF. In DNA form, the CDR3 reads TGTGCCAGCAGCGTGACAGGGCTCACAGATACGCAGTATTTT.

This chain links TRBV30 with TRBJ1-5; D uncertain. CDR3 length: 12 residues. Germline V lookup: CDR1 GTSNPN, CDR2 SVGIG (reference sequence). V lost 6 bases and J 4 bases, leaving 10 bases between the germline ends. The CDR3, as DNA: TGTGCCTGTGCTGGCCTTAATCAGCCCCAGCATTTT. Protein product: CACAGLNQPQHF.

This chain's CDR3 is CSVSSRGYTF. CDR3 nucleotides: TGCAGCGTTTCATCGCGAGGCTACACCTTC. The chain employs TRBV29-1 and TRBJ1-2; D is uncertain. This CDR3 is built from 10 residues. V was clipped by 5 bases and J by 8 bases, with 9 bases between them. Germline loops: CDR1 SQVTM, CDR2 ANQGSEA.

The chain recombines TRBV7-3 with TRBJ2-2, with no clear D. This CDR3 has 16 residues. Trimming pared 6 bases from V and 4 bases from J, leaving 18 bases between. Germline-derived CDR1 and CDR2 are SGHTA and FQGTGA. The DNA of the CDR3 is TGTGCCAGCAGTTTAGCCCCCAATGGCGGCACCGGGGAGCTGTTTTTT. The encoded protein is CASSLAPNGGTGELFF.

This chain uses TRBV29-1 with TRBJ1-1; no clear D gene. CDR1 and CDR2 from the germline V gene are SQVTM and ANQGSEA. This CDR3 comprises 13 residues. Trimming pared 8 bases from V and 1 base from J, leaving 14 bases between. The CDR3 sequence is CSSGRQTNTEAFF. The CDR3 nucleotides read TGCAGCTCTGGGAGGCAGACGAACACTGAAGCTTTCTTT.

The chain is built from TRBV29-1 and TRBJ2-7, with D perhaps TRBD1 (5 bases). The CDR3 totals 12 residues. The germline V gene encodes CDR1 SQVTM and CDR2 ANQGSEA. With 3 bases removed from V and 3 bases from J, the gap between germline ends came to 9 bases. CDR3 in amino acids: CSVEVQDYEQYF. For the CDR3, the DNA is TGCAGCGTTGAGGTACAGGACTACGAGCAGTACTTC.

The CDR3 region is CASSRYRGLGDGYTF. DNA for the CDR3: TGTGCCAGCAGTAGGTATAGGGGCTTGGGAGATGGCTACACCTTC. V gene TRBV2 combines with J gene TRBJ1-2; D is perhaps TRBD1 (5 bases). CDR1 is SNHLY, CDR2 FYNNEI, per germline. V lost 5 bases, J lost 6 bases, and 19 bases lay in between. The length of the CDR3 is 15 residues.

This chain joins TRBV30 and TRBJ1-1; D is undetermined. Germline CDR1 GTSNPN, CDR2 SVGIG (reference sequence). The CDR3 runs 11 residues. V lost 5 bases and J lost 0, with 4 bases in between. CDR3 sequence (DNA): TGTGCCTGGGCCGTGAACACTGAAGCTTTCTTT. It translates to CAWAVNTEAFF. Together with reference TRBV30 and TRBJ1-1, the CDR3 gives the full variable domain: SQTIHQWPATLVQPVGSPLSLECTVEGTSNPNLYWYRQAAGRGLQLLFYSVGIGQISSEVPQNLSASRPQDRQFILSSKKLLLSDSGFYLCAWAVNTEAFFGQGTRLTVV.

This clone appeared once. The genes are TRBV25-1 and TRBJ2-1; 7 bases are a match to TRBD1. The CDR3 contains 15 residues. Germline-derived CDR1 and CDR2 are MGHDK and SYGVNS. The V segment lost 6 bases and the J segment 7 bases; nucleotides outside the gene matches: 12. CDR3 region: CASRAGGTARNEQFF. CDR3 DNA: TGTGCCAGCAGGGCAGGGGGAACAGCTCGAAATGAGCAGTTCTTC.

This clone was observed a single time. The chain recombines TRBV27 with TRBJ2-2, with D unresolved. The CDR3 totals 12 residues. CDR1 MNHEY and CDR2 SMNVEV come from the germline V gene (reference sequence). Between the trimmed V and J ends, which lost 5 bases and 5 bases, there was a span of 6 bases. The CDR3 region is CASSTQTGELFF. CDR3 DNA sequence: TGTGCCAGCAGTACTCAGACCGGGGAGCTGTTTTTT.